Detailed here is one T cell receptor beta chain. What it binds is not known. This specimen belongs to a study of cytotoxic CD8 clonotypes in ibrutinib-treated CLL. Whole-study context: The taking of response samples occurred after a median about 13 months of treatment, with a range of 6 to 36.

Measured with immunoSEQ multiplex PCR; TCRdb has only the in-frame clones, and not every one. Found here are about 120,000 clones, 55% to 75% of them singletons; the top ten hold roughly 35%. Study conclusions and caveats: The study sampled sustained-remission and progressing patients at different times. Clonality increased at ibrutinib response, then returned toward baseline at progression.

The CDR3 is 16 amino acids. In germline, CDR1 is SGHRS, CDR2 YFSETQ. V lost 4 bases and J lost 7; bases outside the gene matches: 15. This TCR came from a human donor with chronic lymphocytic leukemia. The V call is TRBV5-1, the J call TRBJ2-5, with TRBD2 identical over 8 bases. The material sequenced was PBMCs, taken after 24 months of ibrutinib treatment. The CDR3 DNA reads TGCGCCAGCAGCACCGGGACTAGAGATTTCTCTGGGACCCAGTACTTC. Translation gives CASSTGTRDFSGTQYF. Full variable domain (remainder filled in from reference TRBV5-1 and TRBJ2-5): KAGVTQTPRYLIKTRGQQVTLSCSPISGHRSVSWYQQTPGQGLQFLFEYFSETQRNKGNFPGRFSGRQFSNSRSEMNVSTLELGDSALYLCASSTGTRDFSGTQYFGPGTRLLVL.